These 21 T cell receptor beta chains were sequenced from one sample in a study of T cell repertoires in cytomegalovirus infection. MiXCR was run by TCRdb on the reads, yielding one entry per CDR3 protein. The table records hundreds of thousands of distinct CDR3 sequences, roughly 22% of them present only once. Sequenced input: CD8+ T cells from PBMCs. These receptors all come from a human donor in good health (CMV status not recorded). Some clones in this sample may be carry-over from other donors' samples.

This clonotype was found a few times. The CDR3 DNA follows: TGTGCCAGCAGCCAAGGTCTAGCGGGGGGCTACAATGAGCAGTTCTTC. It encodes CASSQGLAGGYNEQFF. The chain couples TRBV3-1 to TRBJ2-1; TRBD2 agrees at 11 bases. This CDR3 has 16 residues. Losses at the gene ends were 1 base for V and 3 bases for J; bases not matched to a gene: 2. Germline V lookup: CDR1 LGHDT, CDR2 YNNKEL (reference sequence).

At least ten counts were recorded for this clonotype. V is TRBV28 and J is TRBJ2-1, with TRBD1 matching 7 bases. Germline V gene sequence: CDR1 MDHEN, CDR2 SYDVKM. The V gene end was trimmed by 4 bases and the J gene end by 1 base; junction bases not matched to a gene: 4. The CDR3 is made up of 15 amino acids. As DNA, the CDR3 is TGTGCCAGCAGTTCGTCGACAGGGTCCTACAATGAGCAGTTCTTC. Translation gives CASSSSTGSYNEQFF.

This clonotype was recorded many times. J is TRBJ2-1 and V is TRBV11-2; no clear D. With 1 base removed from V and 3 bases from J, the gap between germline ends came to 4 bases. CDR3 length: 13 residues. The germline V gene encodes CDR1 SGHAT and CDR2 FQNNGV. CDR3 amino acids: CASSLVNYNEQFF. CDR3 in DNA: TGTGCCAGCAGCTTAGTAAACTACAATGAGCAGTTCTTC.

The J gene is TRBJ1-2, the V gene TRBV12-3 or TRBV12-4, with D possibly TRBD1 on 5 matching bases. V lost 5 bases to trimming and J lost 12 bases, with 13 bases between them. This CDR3 region has 11 residues. CDR3 sequence reads: CASSNETGHTF. The CDR3 DNA reads as TGTGCCAGCAGTAACGAGACGGGGCACACCTTC.

The J gene is TRBJ1-2, the V gene TRBV6-6, with D possibly TRBD1 on 6 matching bases. The CDR3 contains 12 residues. Germline V gives CDR1 MNHNY, CDR2 SVGAGI (reference sequence). CDR3 sequence: CVGYGTLYGYTF. CDR3 in DNA: TGTGTCGGATACGGGACACTGTATGGCTACACCTTC.

This clonotype has at least ten counts. This rearrangement joins TRBV7-8 to TRBJ2-3; unclear D gene. CDR3 length equals 14 residues. Trimming left V 5 bases short and J 4 bases short, with 13 bases between. CDR1 is SGHVS and CDR2 is FQNEAQ in the germline V gene. The CDR3 region has the DNA TGTGCCAGCAGCCTGGGCCCCGCAGCAGATACGCAGTATTTT. Protein sequence: CASSLGPAADTQYF. The full variable domain, completed using reference TRBV7-8 and TRBJ2-3, is GAGVSQSPRYKVAKRGQDVALRCDPISGHVSLFWYQQALGQGPEFLTYFQNEAQLDKSGLPSDRFFAERPEGSVSTLKIQRTQQEDSAVYLCASSLGPAADTQYFGPGTRLTVL.

This clonotype came up a few times. V and J are TRBV12-3 or TRBV12-4 and TRBJ2-3; tentatively, D is TRBD1 (5 bases). The CDR3 has 14 amino acids. Trimming stripped 3 bases from V and 0 bases from J, with 7 bases between. The CDR3 DNA follows: TGTGCCAGCAGTTTTTACAGGAGCACAGATACGCAGTATTTT. Translated: CASSFYRSTDTQYF.

This rearrangement joins TRBV7-4 to TRBJ2-3; 7 positions match TRBD1. This CDR3 has 19 residues. The J segment lost 0 bases and the V segment lost 1 base, leaving 13 bases of the junction unmatched. Germline values: CDR1 SGHVT, CDR2 SQSDAQ. In DNA form, the CDR3 reads TGTGCCAGCAGCTTAGAGAGGGTCCCGACAGGGTGGAGCACAGATACGCAGTATTTT. This encodes CASSLERVPTGWSTDTQYF.

This sequence joins TRBV6-6 and TRBJ2-5, with TRBD1 matching over 7 bases. CDR3 length: 13 residues. Germline V lookup: CDR1 MNHNY, CDR2 SVGAGI (reference sequence). The junction had 6 bases not matched to a gene; V was cut back by 6 bases and J by 5 bases. For the CDR3, the DNA is TGTGCCAGCAGCTATACAGGGGAGGAGACCCAGTACTTC. It is translated as CASSYTGEETQYF.

On this clonotype: A much more abundant neighbour one base away suggests this may be a read error. The V gene is TRBV7-2, the J gene TRBJ2-5; possibly TRBD2 for D (5 bases). This CDR3 has 16 residues. Germline-derived CDR1 and CDR2 are SGHTA and FQGNSA. V was clipped by 5 bases and J by 1 base, with 17 bases between them. DNA of the CDR3: TGTACCAGCAGCCGAAACGGCGGGCTAGTCCAAGAGACCCAGTACTTC. It encodes CTSSRNGGLVQETQYF.

This clonotype was seen many times. The CDR3 is CASSFRQGLGDEQFF. The CDR3 DNA sequence: TGTGCCAGCAGCTTCCGACAGGGGCTTGGCGATGAGCAGTTCTTC. The chain has TRBV7-3 and TRBJ2-1, with 8 bases matching TRBD1. Germline V lookup: CDR1 SGHTA, CDR2 FQGTGA. The CDR3 has 15 residues. Germline trimming cut 3 bases from V and 8 bases from J; bases unmatched to any gene: 9.

This clonotype was found many times. This chain connects TRBV10-3 to TRBJ2-3; 14 nucleotides match TRBD2. Germline V gene lookup returns CDR1 ENHRY and CDR2 SYGVKD. V shed 3 bases, J shed 5 bases, and the junction held 4 bases outside the gene matches. The CDR3 extends over 16 amino acids. The CDR3 nucleotides are TGTGCCATCAGTGAAGGACTAGCGGGGGGCAAAGATACGCAGTATTTT. Translation: CAISEGLAGGKDTQYF.

The J gene is TRBJ2-7, the V gene TRBV14; D is unresolved. V lost 4 bases to trimming and J lost 4 bases, with 14 bases between them. CDR1 and CDR2 from the germline V gene are SGHDN and FVKESK. This CDR3 is built from 14 residues. CDR3 amino acids: CASSLLGTVYEQYF. CDR3 in DNA: TGTGCCAGCAGCCTCCTGGGAACCGTTTACGAGCAGTACTTC.

To note about this clonotype: The germline gene is not matched at one end of the junction; a read error may be the cause. The CDR3: CASSQGGYNEQFF. CDR3 DNA sequence: TGTGCCAGCAGCCAAGGCGGCTACAATGAGCAGTTCTTC. The chain carries TRBV4-1 and TRBJ2-1; D is uncertain. In germline, CDR1 is MGHRA, CDR2 YSYEKL. CDR3 length equals 13 residues.

The chain is built from TRBV6-2 or TRBV6-3 and TRBJ2-7; weak D call: TRBD2 (5 bases). V was clipped by 7 bases and J by 3 bases, with 16 bases between them. This CDR3 spans 14 amino acids. From germline, CDR1 is MNHEY and CDR2 SVGEGT. CDR3 nucleotide sequence: TGTGCCAGCAAGTCGAGGGAAGGAGGCTACGAGCAGTACTTC. The encoded protein is CASKSREGGYEQYF.

This clonotype was detected many times. The chain links TRBV7-9 to TRBJ1-6; D call uncertain. The CDR3 has 12 amino acids. CDR1 and CDR2 (germline): SEHNR, FQNEAQ (reference sequence). Trimming cost V 10 bases and J 1 base, with 5 bases left between them. Here the CDR3 reads CATGSYNSPLHF. The CDR3 region has the DNA TGTGCCACCGGTTCCTATAATTCACCCCTCCACTTT.

The chain is built from TRBV6-5 and TRBJ2-1; D not resolved. V dropped 0 bases and J dropped 3 bases, with 6 bases sitting between them. Germline V gene data show CDR1 as MNHEY and CDR2 as SVGAGI. This CDR3 is 14 amino acids long. The DNA for the CDR3 is TGTGCCAGCAGTTACTCGAATAGCTACAATGAGCAGTTCTTC. This translates into CASSYSNSYNEQFF.

The rearrangement joins TRBV6-5 to TRBJ2-7, with D tentatively TRBD2 (5 bases). Germline CDR1 reads MNHEY; CDR2 reads SVGAGI. V was shortened by 8 bases and J by 4 bases, with 18 bases between the two germline ends. This CDR3 comprises 14 residues. CDR3 nucleotide sequence: TGTGCCAGCGCCCGGACGTCTGGGGAGTACGAGCAGTACTTC. As protein: CASARTSGEYEQYF.

This clonotype was recorded at least ten times. The chain is built from TRBV12-3 or TRBV12-4 and TRBJ1-1, with TRBD1 matching over 7 bases. This CDR3 is 13 amino acids long. V shed 6 bases, J shed 3 bases, and the junction held 4 bases outside the gene matches. CDR3 protein: CASSTTGDTEAFF. The CDR3 DNA follows: TGTGCCAGCAGCACCACAGGGGACACTGAAGCTTTCTTT.

This clonotype was observed many times. The V gene is TRBV7-2, the J gene TRBJ2-1; D not resolved. In germline, CDR1 is SGHTA, CDR2 FQGNSA. The germline V and J ends were trimmed by 1 base and 7 bases, with 11 bases remaining between them. CDR3 length: 14 amino acids. The chain's CDR3 is CASSLVTNSNEQFF. CDR3 in DNA: TGTGCCAGCAGCTTAGTGACCAATTCAAATGAGCAGTTCTTC. Using reference TRBV7-2 and TRBJ2-1 for the parts outside the CDR3, the full variable domain is GAGVSQSPSNKVTEKGKDVELRCDPISGHTALYWYRQSLGQGLEFLIYFQGNSAPDKSGLPSDRFSAERTGGSVSTLTIQRTQQEDSAVYLCASSLVTNSNEQFFGPGTRLTVL.

This clonotype is a singleton in its sample. An end of the junction does not agree with germline; a read error may underlie this. The CDR3 bases are TGTGCCAGCAGTCACACCGGGACAGGGGACACTAAAGCTTTCTTT. Translated, it gives CASSHTGTGDTKAFF. The chain is built from TRBV28 and TRBJ1-1; 10 bases match TRBD1. The CDR3 extends over 15 amino acids. Looked up from germline, CDR1 is MDHEN and CDR2 is SYDVKM.